This TCR beta chain was sequenced in a study of blood T cells in healthy people across ages. The V and J ends lost 5 bases and 3 bases, in that order; junction bases with no gene match: 6. This CDR3 has 13 residues. The germline gives CDR1 DFQATT, CDR2 SNEGSKA (reference sequence). This clonotype was seen a handful of times. For the second PCR, which ran for about 7 to 11 cycles, a sample-barcoded 5' primer and a J-beta primer mix were used. TCRdb itself ran the 5' RACE reads through MiXCR, one entry per CDR3 protein. The repertoire has 650,000 to 1,000,000 distinct CDR3 sequences, more than 35% of them found once; the top ten carry 15% to 20%.

The chain joins TRBV20-1 to TRBJ2-7, with 8 bases fitting TRBD2. The origin of this receptor is an elderly man in good health. Material for sequencing was blood. The CDR3 loop is CSAGGLAGYEQYF. Written as DNA, the CDR3 is TGCAGTGCTGGAGGGCTAGCGGGCTACGAGCAGTACTTC.